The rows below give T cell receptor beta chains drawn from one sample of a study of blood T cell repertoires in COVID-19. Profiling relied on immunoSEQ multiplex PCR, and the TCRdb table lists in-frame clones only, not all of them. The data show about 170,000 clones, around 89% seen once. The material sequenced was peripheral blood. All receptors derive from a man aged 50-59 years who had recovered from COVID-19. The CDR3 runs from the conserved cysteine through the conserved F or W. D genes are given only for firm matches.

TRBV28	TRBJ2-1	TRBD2	CATRLAGGPEQFF	TGTGCCACCCGACTAGCGGGGGGGCCGGAGCAGTTCTTC
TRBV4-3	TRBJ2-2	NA	CASSQFRLDYSNTGELFF	TGCGCCAGCAGCCAATTTCGGCTCGACTACTCGAACACCGGGGAGCTGTTTTTT
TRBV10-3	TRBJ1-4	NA	CAISDLNEKLFF	TGTGCCATCAGTGACTTAAATGAAAAACTGTTTTTT
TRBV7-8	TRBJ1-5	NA	CASSLGVGGIDQPQHF	TGTGCCAGCAGCTTAGGGGTGGGGGGGATTGATCAGCCCCAGCATTTT
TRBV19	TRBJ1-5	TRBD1	CASRSGTGGNQPQHF	TGTGCCAGTAGAAGCGGGACAGGGGGCAATCAGCCCCAGCATTTT
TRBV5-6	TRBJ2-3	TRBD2	CASSLADSDTQYF	TGTGCCAGCAGTCTAGCGGATTCAGATACGCAGTATTTT
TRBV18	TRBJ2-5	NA	CASSPLGEQETQYF	TGTGCCAGCTCACCACTAGGAGAACAAGAGACCCAGTACTTC
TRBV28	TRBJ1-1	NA	CASSQRGIGTEAFF	TGTGCCAGCAGTCAGAGGGGGATAGGCACTGAAGCTTTCTTT
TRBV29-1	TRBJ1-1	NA	CSVDGGRSEAFF	TGCAGCGTTGATGGGGGGAGATCTGAAGCTTTCTTT
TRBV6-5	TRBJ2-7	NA	CASSYSTPPQSAEQYF	TGTGCCAGCAGTTACTCGACTCCCCCCCAGTCGGCGGAGCAGTACTTC
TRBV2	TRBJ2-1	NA	CASSETSLNEQFF	TGTGCCAGCAGTGAAACTAGCCTCAATGAGCAGTTCTTC
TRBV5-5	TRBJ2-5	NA	CASSPTAGRGETQYF	TGTGCCAGCAGCCCGACGGCGGGGAGGGGGGAGACCCAGTACTTC
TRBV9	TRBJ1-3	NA	CASSVHRDPLGNTIYF	TGTGCCAGCAGCGTGCACCGGGATCCTCTTGGAAACACCATATATTTT
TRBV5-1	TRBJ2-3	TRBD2	CASSTTSGDEADTQYF	TGCGCCAGCAGCACCACTAGCGGGGATGAGGCAGATACGCAGTATTTT
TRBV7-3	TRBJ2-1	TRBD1	CASSQGTVSGNEQFF	TGTGCCAGCAGCCAGGGGACAGTTTCGGGCAATGAGCAGTTCTTC
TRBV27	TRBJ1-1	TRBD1	CASSLSGRGRTEAFF	TGTGCCAGCAGTTTATCAGGCAGGGGGAGGACTGAAGCTTTCTTT
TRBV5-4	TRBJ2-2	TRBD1	CASSSGQGVSGELFF	TGTGCCAGCAGCTCGGGACAGGGAGTGTCCGGGGAGCTGTTTTTT
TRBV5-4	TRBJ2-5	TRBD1	CASSRTGGIAETQYF	TGTGCCAGCAGTCGGACAGGGGGCATAGCGGAGACCCAGTACTTC
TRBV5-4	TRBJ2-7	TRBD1	CASSLSGQGYEQYF	TGTGCCAGCAGCTTGTCGGGACAGGGATACGAGCAGTACTTC
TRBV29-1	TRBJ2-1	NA	CSVDASSNEQFF	TGCAGCGTTGATGCTAGCAGCAATGAGCAGTTCTTC
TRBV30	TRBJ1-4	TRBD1	CAWSSLQGAIGF	TGTGCCTGGAGTTCCTTACAGGGGGCGATTGGTTTT
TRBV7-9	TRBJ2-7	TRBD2	CASGTIAGGVGYEQYF	TGTGCCAGCGGAACTATAGCGGGAGGAGTGGGCTACGAGCAGTACTTC